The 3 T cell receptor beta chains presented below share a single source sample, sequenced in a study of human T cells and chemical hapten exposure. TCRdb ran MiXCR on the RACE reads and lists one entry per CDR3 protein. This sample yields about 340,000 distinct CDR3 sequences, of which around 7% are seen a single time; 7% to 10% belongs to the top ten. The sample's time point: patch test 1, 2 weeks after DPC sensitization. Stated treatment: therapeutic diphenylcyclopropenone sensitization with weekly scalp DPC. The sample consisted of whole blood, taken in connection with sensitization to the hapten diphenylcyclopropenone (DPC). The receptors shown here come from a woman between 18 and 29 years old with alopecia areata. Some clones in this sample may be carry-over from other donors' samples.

The CDR3: CASSLDSGTDTQYF. Written as DNA, the CDR3 is TGCGCCAGCAGCTTGGACTCGGGTACAGATACGCAGTATTTT. The rearrangement links TRBV5-1 to TRBJ2-3; D not resolved. V was clipped by 0 bases and J by 3 bases, with 8 bases between them. The V gene's germline CDR1 is SGHRS and CDR2 YFSETQ. The CDR3 consists of 14 residues.

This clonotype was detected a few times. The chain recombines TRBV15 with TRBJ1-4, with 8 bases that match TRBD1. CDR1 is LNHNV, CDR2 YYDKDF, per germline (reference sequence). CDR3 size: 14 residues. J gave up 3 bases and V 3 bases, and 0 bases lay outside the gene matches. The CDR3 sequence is CATSRDRANEKLFF. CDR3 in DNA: TGTGCCACCAGCAGGGACAGGGCTAATGAAAAACTGTTTTTT.

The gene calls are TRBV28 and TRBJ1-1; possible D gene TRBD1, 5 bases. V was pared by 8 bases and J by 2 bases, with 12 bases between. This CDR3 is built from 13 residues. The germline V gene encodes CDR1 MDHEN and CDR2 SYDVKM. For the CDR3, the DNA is TGTGCCAGCTCGGACATCCAAAACACTGAAGCTTTCTTT. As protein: CASSDIQNTEAFF.